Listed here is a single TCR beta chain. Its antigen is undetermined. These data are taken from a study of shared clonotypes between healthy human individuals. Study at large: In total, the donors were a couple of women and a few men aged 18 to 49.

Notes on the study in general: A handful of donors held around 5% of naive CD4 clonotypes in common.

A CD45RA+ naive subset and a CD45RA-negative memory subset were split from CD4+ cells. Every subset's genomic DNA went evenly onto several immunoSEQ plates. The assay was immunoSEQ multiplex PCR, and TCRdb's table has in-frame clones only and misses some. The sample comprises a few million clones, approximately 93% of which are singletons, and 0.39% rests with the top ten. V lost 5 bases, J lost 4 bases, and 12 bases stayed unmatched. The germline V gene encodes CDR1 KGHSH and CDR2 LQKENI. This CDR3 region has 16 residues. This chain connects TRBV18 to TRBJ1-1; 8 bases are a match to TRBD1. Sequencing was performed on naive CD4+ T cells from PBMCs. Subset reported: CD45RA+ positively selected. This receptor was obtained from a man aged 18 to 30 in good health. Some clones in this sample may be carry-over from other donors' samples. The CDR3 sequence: CASSREAGTGRTEAFF. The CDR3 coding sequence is TGTGCCAGCTCAAGAGAAGCCGGGACAGGCCGCACTGAAGCTTTCTTT.